The sequence of this T cell receptor beta chain was determined in a study of shared clonotypes between healthy human individuals. Naive CD8 cells comprised CD45RO-negative, CCR7-positively selected cells, excluding terminally differentiated effector memory CD45RA+ cells. Libraries were prepared by immunoSEQ multiplex PCR; TCRdb keeps only in-frame clonotypes and omits some of them. The data show about 610,000 clones, with approximately 96% seen just once and about 0.12% held by the top ten. This clone has just one count. The TCR sequence derives from a woman aged 30 to 39 in good health. Sequencing used naive CD8+ T cells sorted from blood.

The CDR3 DNA sequence: TGTGCCAGCAGCTTTGGGGGGGTCTACGAGCAGTACTTC. Encoded protein: CASSFGGVYEQYF. The chain has TRBV7-2 and TRBJ2-7; 7 nucleotides agree with TRBD2. Germline CDR1 reads SGHTA; CDR2 reads FQGNSA. The CDR3 has 13 residues. Germline trimming cut 3 bases from V and 3 bases from J; bases unmatched to any gene: 2. Filled out from reference TRBV7-2 and TRBJ2-7, the complete variable domain reads GAGVSQSPSNKVTEKGKDVELRCDPISGHTALYWYRQSLGQGLEFLIYFQGNSAPDKSGLPSDRFSAERTGGSVSTLTIQRTQQEDSAVYLCASSFGGVYEQYFGPGTRLTVT.